This T cell receptor beta chain is from a study of T cells in lung cancer brain metastases. Across the study: Primary and brain metastasis specimens were taken a median 348 days apart.

TCRdb's copy holds only in-frame clones and misses some; the assay was immunoSEQ multiplex PCR. The sample includes about 4,800 clones, nearly 90% seen only once; the top ten take less than 3.5%. Points from the study as a whole: Brain metastases had fewer unique productive clones than primaries (median 1540 versus 4551).

Trimming cost V 4 bases and J 7 bases; bases outside gene matches: 10. Germline CDR1 reads SGHDT; CDR2 reads YYEEEE. This CDR3 is built from 15 residues. Comments on this clone: The target antigen is unknown.

Sequencing was done on a sample of tumor tissue from the primary lung tumor. The chain couples TRBV5-6 to TRBJ1-5, with TRBD1 identical over 8 bases. The receptor was derived from a woman aged 50 to 65 with non-small cell lung cancer. The CDR3 DNA reads TGTGCCAGCAGCCCTTTCGGACAGGGCCGCCAGCCCCAGCATTTT. Its protein is CASSPFGQGRQPQHF.